One T cell receptor (beta chain) is described in this entry. Its antigen is not known. Time point described: week 47, end of study. All doses held 300 ug of mutant IDH1 20-mer peptide, with topical imiquimod. The assay was immunoSEQ multiplex PCR, and TCRdb's table has in-frame clones only and misses some. The sample lists roughly 30,000 clones; around 82% were seen once. The data originate from a study of a mutant IDH1 vaccine in newly diagnosed glioma. The CDR3 runs 12 residues. The germline gives CDR1 SGDLS, CDR2 YYNGEE. With 3 bases removed from V and 8 bases from J, the gap between germline ends came to 10 bases.

The chain couples TRBV9 to TRBJ2-3; perhaps D is TRBD1 or TRBD2 (5 bases each). This receptor was obtained from a man aged 25-45 years with glioma. The input for sequencing was PBMCs, taken from a glioma patient whose treatment included an IDH1 peptide vaccine. The CDR3 spells CASSARDGTQYF. The CDR3 DNA reads as TGTGCCAGCAGCGCCAGGGACGGTACGCAGTATTTT.